One sample yielded the 28 T cell receptor beta chains listed below, sequenced in a study of cytomegalovirus exposure and HLA in healthy donors. The PCR had 60 Vbeta and 13 Jbeta primers. Measured with immunoSEQ multiplex PCR; TCRdb has only the in-frame clones, and not every one. This sample yields fewer than 200,000 clones, of which less than 75% are seen a single time; approximately 1.5% belongs to the top ten. The sequenced material came from PBMCs. The receptors shown here come from a girl aged 10-17 years in good health and CMV-seronegative.

This clone appeared a few times. This chain joins TRBV4-1 and TRBJ2-1; 8 nucleotides align to TRBD2. J was trimmed by 4 bases and V by 4 bases; bases with no gene match: 6. The CDR3 is 15 amino acids. Germline V gene lookup returns CDR1 MGHRA and CDR2 YSYEKL. Here the CDR3 DNA reads TGCGCCAGCAGCCCTCGGGGGGGGCTTTACAATGAGCAGTTCTTC. It encodes CASSPRGGLYNEQFF.

This clone was recorded only once. The CDR3 reads CASHLGPGGDSYNEQFF. CDR3 bases: TGTGCCAGCCACCTGGGGCCAGGGGGCGACTCCTACAATGAGCAGTTCTTC. V and J are TRBV19 and TRBJ2-1; 8 bases map to TRBD1. CDR1 is LNHDA, CDR2 SQIVND, per germline (reference sequence). The CDR3 runs 17 residues. Trimming took 9 bases from V and 0 from J; bases not matched to a gene: 13.

V gene TRBV4-1 combines with J gene TRBJ2-1, with 12 positions matching TRBD2. Trimming cost V 4 bases and J 12 bases; bases outside gene matches: 10. The CDR3 runs 15 residues. In germline, CDR1 is MGHRA, CDR2 YSYEKL. CDR3 residues: CASSRSSGGAGRQFF. Written as DNA, the CDR3 is TGCGCCAGCAGCCGCTCTAGCGGGGGGGCCGGGCGGCAGTTCTTC.

The sample holds a few counts of this clone. Other DNA sequences in this sample translate to the same CDR3. J is TRBJ2-1 and V is TRBV5-1, with 10 bases identical to TRBD2. Losses at the gene ends were 0 bases for V and 4 bases for J; bases not matched to a gene: 1. Germline V gives CDR1 SGHRS, CDR2 YFSETQ. This CDR3 comprises 15 residues. CDR3 amino acids: CASSLVSGGYNEQFF. The CDR3, as DNA: TGCGCCAGCAGCTTGGTTAGCGGGGGGTACAATGAGCAGTTCTTC. Using reference TRBV5-1 and TRBJ2-1 for the parts outside the CDR3, the full variable domain is KAGVTQTPRYLIKTRGQQVTLSCSPISGHRSVSWYQQTPGQGLQFLFEYFSETQRNKGNFPGRFSGRQFSNSRSEMNVSTLELGDSALYLCASSLVSGGYNEQFFGPGTRLTVL.

This clone was seen only a few times. The chain is built from TRBV14 and TRBJ2-1, with D possibly TRBD2 on 5 matching bases. Germline V gene lookup returns CDR1 SGHDN and CDR2 FVKESK. The V end lost 5 bases, the J end lost 7 bases, and 21 bases lay between the germline ends. The CDR3 spans 16 residues. This chain's CDR3 is CASSGLDLLSGNEQFF. CDR3 coding DNA: TGTGCCAGCAGCGGCTTGGATCTCCTCTCGGGGAATGAGCAGTTCTTC.

The chain combines TRBV5-4 with TRBJ2-4; 8 bases map to TRBD1. The CDR3 is 19 amino acids. V dropped 0 bases and J dropped 6; count of bases not matched to a gene: 17. CDR1 is SGHNT, CDR2 YYREEE, per germline (reference sequence). Here the CDR3 DNA reads TGTGCCAGCAGCTTGGACCCCCCCCATGTTGGACAGGGTGGAAACATTCAGTACTTC. It yields the protein CASSLDPPHVGQGGNIQYF.

The V and J genes are TRBV11-2 and TRBJ1-4, with 7 positions matching TRBD1. Germline trimming cut 3 bases from V and 12 bases from J; bases unmatched to any gene: 7. CDR1 SGHAT and CDR2 FQNNGV come from the germline V gene. The CDR3 runs 13 residues. The CDR3 spells CASSLTGRVELFF. The CDR3 region has the DNA TGTGCCAGCAGCTTGACAGGGCGGGTAGAACTGTTTTTT.

J is TRBJ1-4 and V is TRBV5-4, with 12 bases identical to TRBD1. Germline assignment: CDR1 SGHNT and CDR2 YYREEE (reference sequence). V lost 4 bases, J lost 7 bases, and 11 bases stayed unmatched. This CDR3 is built from 17 residues. The CDR3 nucleotides read TGTGCCAGCAGCCCGCAACCGGGACAGGGGGCAGGTGAAAAACTGTTTTTT. Protein sequence: CASSPQPGQGAGEKLFF.

The chain carries TRBV5-6 and TRBJ2-3, with TRBD1 matching over 10 bases. The length of the CDR3 is 16 residues. V shed 2 bases, J shed 1 base, and the junction held 4 bases outside the gene matches. The germline CDR1 and CDR2 sequences are SGHDT and YYEEEE. CDR3 nucleotides: TGTGCCAGCAGCTTTGAGACAGGGGGCGGCACAGATACGCAGTATTTT. Its translation: CASSFETGGGTDTQYF.

The CDR3, as DNA: TGTGCCAGCAGCCCTTATGGAGGGCGGAATTCACCCCTCCACTTT. It specifies CASSPYGGRNSPLHF. This chain uses TRBV7-2 with TRBJ1-6; D gene unclear. V lost 5 bases to trimming and J lost 7 bases, with 15 bases between them. CDR3 length equals 15 residues. CDR1 is SGHTA and CDR2 is FQGNSA in the germline V gene. The complete variable domain, with remaining parts taken from reference TRBV7-2 and TRBJ1-6, reads GAGVSQSPSNKVTEKGKDVELRCDPISGHTALYWYRQSLGQGLEFLIYFQGNSAPDKSGLPSDRFSAERTGGSVSTLTIQRTQQEDSAVYLCASSPYGGRNSPLHFGNGTRLTVT.

This clone showed up just a few times. The V gene is TRBV6-5, the J gene TRBJ1-1; 7 bases map to TRBD1. CDR1 MNHEY and CDR2 SVGAGI come from the germline V gene. V shed 4 bases, J shed 5 bases, and the junction held 7 bases outside the gene matches. This CDR3 has 14 amino acids. CDR3 nucleotides: TGTGCCAGCAGTTTAACAGGGGTTGAGACTGAAGCTTTCTTT. It codes for CASSLTGVETEAFF.

The chain couples TRBV5-5 to TRBJ2-7, with D possibly being TRBD1 (5 bases). Germline loops: CDR1 SGHKS, CDR2 YYEKEE (reference sequence). This CDR3 is 16 amino acids long. V lost 1 base, J lost 0 bases, and 14 bases lay in between. This chain's CDR3 is CASSLLDTFPSYEQYF. CDR3 sequence (DNA): TGTGCCAGCAGCTTGTTGGACACGTTTCCCTCCTACGAGCAGTACTTC.

There are a few counts of this clone. The rearrangement uses TRBV30 and TRBJ1-6; TRBD1 agrees at 7 bases. J gave up 7 bases and V 7 bases, and 10 bases lay outside the gene matches. This CDR3 is built from 14 residues. Per the germline V gene, CDR1 is GTSNPN and CDR2 is SVGIG (reference sequence). The CDR3 sequence: CALITGETNSPLHF. Written as DNA, the CDR3 is TGTGCCTTAATAACAGGGGAGACCAATTCACCCCTCCACTTT.

This clone was seen a handful of times. The chain links TRBV7-9 to TRBJ1-5, with a weak D call TRBD1 (6 bases). Trimming cost V 4 bases and J 2 bases, with 9 bases left between them. This CDR3 is built from 14 residues. CDR1 and CDR2 (germline): SEHNR, FQNEAQ (reference sequence). Here the CDR3 DNA reads TGTGCCAGCAGCTCTCCAGGGGGCAATCAGCCCCAGCATTTT. Translation gives CASSSPGGNQPQHF.

The chain has TRBV7-9 and TRBJ2-7; 7 nucleotides match TRBD2. This CDR3 is 16 amino acids long. The ends lost 0 bases at V and 2 bases at J; junction bases unmatched: 7. Germline lookup yields CDR1 SEHNR and CDR2 FQNEAQ (reference sequence). This CDR3 reads CASSLARGSPPYEQYF. The DNA for the CDR3 is TGTGCCAGCAGCTTAGCGCGGGGGTCCCCTCCCTACGAGCAGTACTTC.

Here the CDR3 DNA reads TGTGCCAGTCTGAAACGGGACACTGAAGCTTTCTTT. This encodes CASLKRDTEAFF. The J gene is TRBJ1-1, the V gene TRBV19, with unresolved D. The CDR3 sequence is 12 residues long. CDR1 and CDR2 from the germline V gene are LNHDA and SQIVND (reference sequence). V was cut by 8 bases and J by 3 bases, with 10 bases left in between.

The genes are TRBV18 and TRBJ2-7; 7 bases fit TRBD1. The CDR3 contains 15 residues. J gave up 0 bases and V 6 bases, and 8 bases lay outside the gene matches. Germline loops: CDR1 KGHSH, CDR2 LQKENI. In DNA, the CDR3 is TGTGCCAGCTCGCCAAGGGACAGAATCTCCTACGAGCAGTACTTC. Translating it yields CASSPRDRISYEQYF.

The rearrangement uses TRBV23-1 and TRBJ1-2; D uncertain. TRBV23-1 is an open reading frame whose function is uncertain. V shed 3 bases and J shed 4 bases, with 21 bases lying between them. CDR3 size: 17 residues. The CDR3 here is CASSQLSRPLVPYGYTF. The CDR3 DNA follows: TGCGCCAGCAGTCAGTTGAGCCGCCCTCTCGTTCCCTATGGCTACACCTTC.

The chain recombines TRBV5-1 with TRBJ2-5, with 8 bases fitting TRBD2. The CDR3 totals 14 residues. Germline V gives CDR1 SGHRS, CDR2 YFSETQ. Losses at the gene ends were 4 bases for V and 1 base for J; bases not matched to a gene: 3. The CDR3 region is CASSVSGAQETQYF. DNA of the CDR3: TGCGCCAGCAGCGTTAGCGGGGCCCAAGAGACCCAGTACTTC.

This rearrangement joins TRBV15 to TRBJ2-1, with 7 bases fitting TRBD2. V lost 0 bases to trimming and J lost 8 bases; unmatched junction nucleotides: 4. This CDR3 is built from 14 residues. Germline loops: CDR1 LNHNV, CDR2 YYDKDF (reference sequence). DNA of the CDR3: TGTGCCACCAGCAGAGATCGCGGGGGATATGAGCAGTTCTTC. Amino acids: CATSRDRGGYEQFF.

This rearrangement joins TRBV29-1 to TRBJ1-3; TRBD1 might be the D (6 bases). CDR1 and CDR2 from the germline V gene are SQVTM and ANQGSEA. The CDR3 has 13 amino acids. Trimming stripped 4 bases from V and 4 bases from J, with 11 bases between. In nucleotides, the CDR3 is TGCAGCGTTGCAGGGGCGGAGGGAAACACCATATATTTT. Amino acids: CSVAGAEGNTIYF.

The V and J genes are TRBV6-1 and TRBJ2-7; 7 positions match TRBD2. This CDR3 spans 13 amino acids. V dropped 7 bases and J dropped 4; count of bases not matched to a gene: 7. CDR1 is MNHNS, CDR2 SASEGT, per germline. The CDR3 sequence: CASNNSGKYEQYF. CDR3 sequence (DNA): TGTGCCAGCAATAACAGCGGGAAATACGAGCAGTACTTC.

Here the CDR3 DNA reads TGTGCCAGCAGCTTCAGGGTGGCAGATACGCAGTATTTT. The encoded protein is CASSFRVADTQYF. V gene TRBV7-2 combines with J gene TRBJ2-3; possible D gene TRBD1, 5 bases. The V end was cut by 3 bases, the J end by 4 bases, with 8 bases between. Per the germline V gene, CDR1 is SGHTA and CDR2 is FQGNSA. The CDR3 runs to 13 residues. Complete variable domain (other parts from reference TRBV7-2 and TRBJ2-3): GAGVSQSPSNKVTEKGKDVELRCDPISGHTALYWYRQSLGQGLEFLIYFQGNSAPDKSGLPSDRFSAERTGGSVSTLTIQRTQQEDSAVYLCASSFRVADTQYFGPGTRLTVL.

CDR3 coding DNA: TGTGCCAGCAGCCCACAGGGGCTATCTAACTATGGCTACACCTTC. The encoded protein is CASSPQGLSNYGYTF. The V gene is TRBV5-4, the J gene TRBJ1-2; 7 nucleotides align to TRBD1. V lost 4 bases to trimming and J lost 0 bases; unmatched junction nucleotides: 6. Germline values: CDR1 SGHNT, CDR2 YYREEE (reference sequence). The CDR3 has 15 residues.

This clone was seen more than once but under ten times. The same CDR3 also results from other DNA sequences found in this sample. The chain employs TRBV2 and TRBJ1-2; possible D gene TRBD1, 5 bases. V was cut by 5 bases and J by 4 bases, with 14 bases left in between. Germline loops: CDR1 SNHLY, CDR2 FYNNEI. The CDR3 contains 14 residues. The CDR3 region is CASSRDSSIYGYTF. CDR3 DNA sequence: TGTGCCAGCAGTCGCGACAGTTCGATCTATGGCTACACCTTC. Full variable domain (rest looked up from reference TRBV2 and TRBJ1-2): EPEVTQTPSHQVTQMGQEVILRCVPISNHLYFYWYRQILGQKVEFLVSFYNNEISEKSEIFDDQFSVERPDGSNFTLKIRSTKLEDSAMYFCASSRDSSIYGYTFGSGTRLTVV.

The chain has TRBV7-9 and TRBJ2-3, with TRBD1 matching over 9 bases. This CDR3 spans 17 amino acids. Germline CDR1 SEHNR, CDR2 FQNEAQ (reference sequence). V shed 1 base, J shed 6 bases, and the junction held 11 bases outside the gene matches. CDR3: CASSLVMMDRGRDTQYF. CDR3 bases: TGTGCCAGCAGCTTAGTAATGATGGACAGGGGAAGGGATACGCAGTATTTT. Full variable domain (remainder filled in from reference TRBV7-9 and TRBJ2-3): DTGVSQNPRHKITKRGQNVTFRCDPISEHNRLYWYRQTLGQGPEFLTYFQNEAQLEKSRLLSDRFSAERPKGSFSTLEIQRTEQGDSAMYLCASSLVMMDRGRDTQYFGPGTRLTVL.

This clone was counted a few times. This sequence joins TRBV9 and TRBJ2-3, with 8 bases lining up with TRBD1. The CDR3 sequence is 15 residues long. Germline lookup yields CDR1 SGDLS and CDR2 YYNGEE. The V gene end was trimmed by 1 base and the J gene end by 1 base; junction bases not matched to a gene: 2. The CDR3 DNA reads as TGTGCCAGCAGCGTACAGGGGGCACGCACAGATACGCAGTATTTT. It encodes CASSVQGARTDTQYF.

This chain's CDR3 is CASSGSGGYTF. The CDR3 DNA reads TGTGCCAGCAGTGGGTCCGGTGGCTACACCTTC. The rearrangement uses TRBV6-1 and TRBJ1-2; the D is unclear. The CDR3 extends over 11 amino acids. With 4 bases removed from V and 7 bases from J, the gap between germline ends came to 7 bases. The germline V gene has CDR1 MNHNS and CDR2 SASEGT.